This T cell receptor beta chain appears in the sequencing data of a study of T cells after yellow fever vaccination. This clonotype was detected only once. MiXCR was run by TCRdb on the 5' RACE reads, yielding one entry per CDR3 protein. The table has about 580,000 distinct CDR3 sequences, around a sixth seen once. V was trimmed by 9 bases and J by 5 bases, leaving 17 bases between them. Germline CDR1 reads LNHDA; CDR2 reads SQIVND (reference sequence). This CDR3 contains 13 residues. V is TRBV19 and J is TRBJ2-7; D tentatively fits TRBD1 or TRBD2 (5 bases each). This sequence was found in a man younger than 35 who received the YFV17D yellow fever vaccine. Sequences were derived from PBMCs, sampled about 5 days after the first yellow fever vaccination. The CDR3 DNA sequence: TGTGCCAGCAGGATTTTAATGGGGGACGAGCAGTACGTC. Translated, it gives CASRILMGDEQYV.